This is a list of T cell receptor beta chains from one sample in a study of CD8+CD57+ T cells in acquired aplastic anemia. TCRdb redid the calling of the reads with MiXCR, one entry per CDR3 protein. There are hundreds of thousands of distinct CDR3 sequences in the sample; under 55% occur only once, and just under 20% lies in the top ten. Source material: sorted CD4+, CD8+, or CD8+CD57+ T cells (not recorded which) from PBMCs. These receptors all stem from a human donor with aplastic anemia. The CDR3 runs from the conserved cysteine through the conserved F or W. D genes are given only for firm matches. Clone size, where shown, is once, few, many, or a class for clones that have expanded.

abundance: many; d_gene: -; v_gene: TRBV5-1; j_gene: TRBJ2-1; CDR3aa: CASSFSSVNDEQFF; CDR3nt: TGCGCCAGCAGCTTCAGTAGCGTTAACGATGAGCAGTTCTTC
abundance: few; d_gene: TRBD2; v_gene: TRBV4-1; j_gene: TRBJ2-1; CDR3aa: CASSLTTSGGAFEQFF; CDR3nt: TGCGCCAGCAGCCTTACTACTAGCGGGGGGGCATTTGAGCAGTTCTTC
abundance: many; d_gene: -; v_gene: TRBV12-3/TRBV12-4; j_gene: TRBJ2-7; CDR3aa: CASSRSGGWYEQYF; CDR3nt: TGTGCCAGCAGTCGCTCGGGGGGCTGGTACGAGCAGTACTTC
abundance: -; d_gene: TRBD2; v_gene: TRBV25-1; j_gene: TRBJ2-7; CDR3aa: CASSKRGGRGIKNEQYF; CDR3nt: TGTGCCAGCAGTAAGCGGGGGGGCAGGGGGATCAAAAACGAGCAGTACTTC
abundance: many; d_gene: -; v_gene: TRBV5-8; j_gene: TRBJ2-3; CDR3aa: CASRRTESTDTQYF; CDR3nt: TGTGCCAGCAGAAGGACTGAGTCCACAGATACGCAGTATTTT
abundance: -; d_gene: -; v_gene: TRBV5-5; j_gene: TRBJ1-1; CDR3aa: CASSLNGVPEAFF; CDR3nt: TGTGCCAGCAGCTTGAACGGGGTGCCTGAAGCTTTCTTT
abundance: -; d_gene: -; v_gene: TRBV24-1; j_gene: TRBJ1-6; CDR3aa: CATSDRQNSPLHF; CDR3nt: TGTGCCACCAGTGACCGACAGAATTCACCCCTCCACTTT
abundance: -; d_gene: TRBD1; v_gene: TRBV19; j_gene: TRBJ2-7; CDR3aa: CASSQQGEEQYF; CDR3nt: TGTGCCAGTAGTCAACAGGGGGAGGAGCAGTACTTC
abundance: -; d_gene: -; v_gene: TRBV19; j_gene: TRBJ2-1; CDR3aa: CASSMSAGNNVYNEQFF; CDR3nt: TGTGCCAGTAGTATGAGTGCTGGGAATAACGTGTACAATGAGCAGTTCTTC
abundance: -; d_gene: TRBD1; v_gene: TRBV20-1; j_gene: TRBJ1-2; CDR3aa: CSAKRQGAVNYGYTF; CDR3nt: TGCAGTGCTAAGCGACAGGGGGCGGTAAACTATGGCTACACCTTC
abundance: few; d_gene: -; v_gene: TRBV28; j_gene: TRBJ1-1; CDR3aa: CASRNDGARLEAFF; CDR3nt: TGTGCCAGCAGAAATGACGGTGCACGACTTGAAGCTTTCTTT
abundance: -; d_gene: -; v_gene: TRBV19; j_gene: TRBJ1-6; CDR3aa: CASSIKQGGSPLHF; CDR3nt: TGTGCCAGTAGTATTAAACAGGGAGGCTCACCCCTCCACTTT
abundance: -; d_gene: TRBD1; v_gene: TRBV6-1; j_gene: TRBJ1-5; CDR3aa: CASSAGTGVIQPQHF; CDR3nt: TGTGCCAGCAGTGCCGGGACAGGGGTAATCCAGCCCCAGCATTTT
abundance: -; d_gene: -; v_gene: TRBV20-1; j_gene: TRBJ2-7; CDR3aa: CSAMGLRGYEQYF; CDR3nt: TGCAGTGCTATGGGCCTCCGGGGCTACGAGCAGTACTTC
abundance: many; d_gene: -; v_gene: TRBV6-5; j_gene: TRBJ1-2; CDR3aa: CASSYSNLGGYTF; CDR3nt: TGTGCCAGCAGTTACTCGAACCTGGGCGGCTACACCTTC
abundance: few; d_gene: -; v_gene: TRBV3-1; j_gene: TRBJ2-2; CDR3aa: CASRTSGPGELFF; CDR3nt: TGTGCCAGCAGAACCAGTGGCCCCGGGGAGCTGTTTTTT
abundance: -; d_gene: -; v_gene: TRBV10-3; j_gene: TRBJ1-5; CDR3aa: CAISRDIFSNQPQHF; CDR3nt: TGTGCCATCAGTAGGGACATTTTCAGCAATCAGCCCCAGCATTTT
abundance: -; d_gene: -; v_gene: TRBV7-9; j_gene: TRBJ1-4; CDR3aa: CASSSLGGEKLFF; CDR3nt: TGTGCCAGCAGCTCCCTCGGGGGCGAAAAACTGTTTTTT
abundance: -; d_gene: TRBD1; v_gene: TRBV10-3; j_gene: TRBJ1-5; CDR3aa: CAISETGALNQPQHF; CDR3nt: TGTGCCATCAGTGAGACAGGGGCCCTTAATCAGCCCCAGCATTTT
abundance: -; d_gene: TRBD1; v_gene: TRBV27; j_gene: TRBJ2-7; CDR3aa: CASKFGTGAEQYF; CDR3nt: TGTGCCAGTAAGTTCGGGACAGGGGCTGAGCAGTACTTC
abundance: -; d_gene: -; v_gene: TRBV10-3; j_gene: TRBJ1-5; CDR3aa: CAISESGGVSSQPQHF; CDR3nt: TGTGCCATCAGTGAGTCGGGGGGGGTGAGTAGTCAGCCCCAGCATTTT
abundance: -; d_gene: -; v_gene: TRBV7-2; j_gene: TRBJ1-6; CDR3aa: CASSFGAANSPLHF; CDR3nt: TGTGCCAGCAGCTTTGGGGCAGCAAATTCACCCCTCCACTTT
abundance: -; d_gene: -; v_gene: TRBV19; j_gene: TRBJ2-1; CDR3aa: CASTLRDGPYNEQFF; CDR3nt: TGTGCCAGTACCCTCCGTGACGGACCCTACAATGAGCAGTTCTTC
abundance: many; d_gene: -; v_gene: TRBV29-1; j_gene: TRBJ2-7; CDR3aa: CSVAPPGGFSYEQYF; CDR3nt: TGCAGCGTTGCGCCCCCCGGAGGGTTCTCCTACGAGCAGTACTTC
abundance: few; d_gene: -; v_gene: TRBV5-1; j_gene: TRBJ2-7; CDR3aa: CASSFMSDSYEQYF; CDR3nt: TGCGCCAGCAGCTTTATGTCTGACTCCTACGAGCAGTACTTC
abundance: -; d_gene: TRBD2; v_gene: TRBV7-6; j_gene: TRBJ2-1; CDR3aa: CASSRGTSGDNEQFF; CDR3nt: TGTGCCAGCAGCCGAGGGACTAGCGGAGACAATGAGCAGTTCTTC
abundance: many; d_gene: -; v_gene: TRBV5-8; j_gene: TRBJ1-2; CDR3aa: CASSFEGKYGYTF; CDR3nt: TGTGCCAGCAGCTTCGAGGGCAAGTATGGCTACACCTTC
abundance: many; d_gene: -; v_gene: TRBV3-1; j_gene: TRBJ1-1; CDR3aa: CASSQDWGRGTEAFF; CDR3nt: TGTGCCAGCAGCCAAGATTGGGGGAGGGGCACTGAAGCTTTCTTT
abundance: -; d_gene: -; v_gene: TRBV7-9; j_gene: TRBJ2-5; CDR3aa: CASSHKTGVRETQYF; CDR3nt: TGTGCCAGCAGCCACAAAACAGGAGTCAGGGAGACCCAGTACTTC
abundance: -; d_gene: TRBD1; v_gene: TRBV20-1; j_gene: TRBJ2-7; CDR3aa: CSEPGQGGVEQYF; CDR3nt: TGCAGCGAACCGGGACAGGGGGGCGTCGAGCAGTACTTC
abundance: -; d_gene: -; v_gene: TRBV18; j_gene: TRBJ1-4; CDR3aa: CASSPQARPNEKLSF; CDR3nt: TGTGCCAGCTCACCACAGGCACGTCCTAATGAAAAACTGTCTTTT
abundance: -; d_gene: -; v_gene: TRBV12-3/TRBV12-4; j_gene: TRBJ1-4; CDR3aa: CACSEGGGRNEELFF; CDR3nt: TGTGCCTGCAGTGAGGGAGGGGGGCGTAATGAAGAACTGTTTTTT
abundance: many; d_gene: -; v_gene: TRBV7-3; j_gene: TRBJ1-2; CDR3aa: CASSLTGANYGYTF; CDR3nt: TGTGCCAGCAGCTTAACGGGAGCGAACTATGGCTACACCTTC
abundance: many; d_gene: TRBD2; v_gene: TRBV20-1; j_gene: TRBJ2-5; CDR3aa: CSAPPGGRDQETQYF; CDR3nt: TGCAGTGCCCCCCCGGGTGGGAGGGACCAAGAGACCCAGTACTTC
abundance: -; d_gene: TRBD1; v_gene: TRBV6-5; j_gene: TRBJ1-2; CDR3aa: CARLTGGIDNYGYSF; CDR3nt: TGTGCCAGGCTTACAGGGGGCATCGATAACTATGGCTACAGCTTC
abundance: -; d_gene: TRBD1; v_gene: TRBV19; j_gene: TRBJ2-7; CDR3aa: CASSISGRGQRVYEQYF; CDR3nt: TGTGCCAGTAGTATTTCGGGACGGGGACAGCGAGTCTACGAGCAGTACTTC
abundance: -; d_gene: TRBD1; v_gene: TRBV27; j_gene: TRBJ2-3; CDR3aa: CASRLSGTGRTDTQYF; CDR3nt: TGTGCCAGCAGACTATCCGGGACAGGACGCACAGATACGCAGTATTTT
abundance: many; d_gene: TRBD2; v_gene: TRBV5-8; j_gene: TRBJ2-7; CDR3aa: CASSWGAGSSYEQYF; CDR3nt: TGTGCCAGCAGCTGGGGAGCGGGGAGCTCCTACGAGCAGTACTTC
abundance: many; d_gene: -; v_gene: TRBV24-1; j_gene: TRBJ2-3; CDR3aa: CATSDLAASDTQYF; CDR3nt: TGTGCCACCAGTGATTTGGCCGCGTCAGATACGCAGTATTTT
abundance: few; d_gene: -; v_gene: TRBV10-2; j_gene: TRBJ1-1; CDR3aa: CASSSPGTEAFF; CDR3nt: TGCGCCAGCAGTTCCCCTGGCACTGAAGCTTTCTTT
abundance: -; d_gene: TRBD1; v_gene: TRBV25-1; j_gene: TRBJ1-1; CDR3aa: CASSVKTGGQNTEAFF; CDR3nt: TGTGCCAGCAGTGTTAAGACAGGGGGACAGAACACTGAAGCTTTCTTT
abundance: -; d_gene: TRBD2; v_gene: TRBV6-5; j_gene: TRBJ2-1; CDR3aa: CASSGGLTSGGQKSSYNEQFF; CDR3nt: TGTGCCAGCAGTGGGGGTTTGACTAGCGGGGGCCAAAAAAGCTCCTACAATGAGCAGTTCTTC
abundance: -; d_gene: -; v_gene: TRBV5-1; j_gene: TRBJ1-2; CDR3aa: CASRLDQGPANYGYTF; CDR3nt: TGCGCCAGCAGATTGGATCAGGGACCAGCTAACTATGGCTACACCTTC
abundance: few; d_gene: -; v_gene: TRBV3-1; j_gene: TRBJ1-6; CDR3aa: CASTHGGVYNSPLHF; CDR3nt: TGTGCCAGCACCCACGGCGGGGTTTATAATTCACCCCTCCACTTT
abundance: -; d_gene: -; v_gene: TRBV29-1; j_gene: TRBJ2-5; CDR3aa: CSVEAGLQETQYF; CDR3nt: TGCAGCGTGGAAGCAGGGCTCCAAGAGACCCAGTACTTC
abundance: -; d_gene: -; v_gene: TRBV19; j_gene: TRBJ1-2; CDR3aa: CAWSAGDEDDGYTF; CDR3nt: TGTGCCTGGAGTGCAGGGGACGAGGACGATGGCTACACCTTC
abundance: -; d_gene: TRBD2; v_gene: TRBV20-1; j_gene: TRBJ2-1; CDR3aa: CSARLAGGTVEQFF; CDR3nt: TGCAGTGCTCGACTAGCGGGAGGTACGGTTGAGCAGTTCTTC
abundance: once; d_gene: TRBD1; v_gene: TRBV2; j_gene: TRBJ2-2; CDR3aa: CASSPGGNTGELFF; CDR3nt: TGTGCCAGCAGTCCAGGGGGGAACACCGGGGAGCTGTTTTTT
abundance: -; d_gene: -; v_gene: TRBV14; j_gene: TRBJ2-5; CDR3aa: CASSQDLFGGVETQYF; CDR3nt: TGTGCCAGCAGCCAAGATTTGTTCGGCGGTGTAGAGACCCAGTACTTC
abundance: -; d_gene: TRBD2; v_gene: TRBV7-2; j_gene: TRBJ2-1; CDR3aa: CASSPRGLAGIDEQFF; CDR3nt: TGTGCCAGCAGCCCAAGGGGACTAGCGGGGATAGATGAGCAGTTCTTC
abundance: -; d_gene: -; v_gene: TRBV6-5; j_gene: TRBJ1-1; CDR3aa: CASSRQDGNTEAFF; CDR3nt: TGTGCCAGCTCTCGACAGGACGGGAACACTGAAGCTTTCTTT
abundance: few; d_gene: TRBD2; v_gene: TRBV7-7; j_gene: TRBJ2-5; CDR3aa: CASSLGLGEGETQYF; CDR3nt: TGTGCCAGCAGCTTAGGTTTAGGGGAGGGGGAGACCCAGTACTTC
abundance: many; d_gene: -; v_gene: TRBV12-3/TRBV12-4; j_gene: TRBJ2-5; CDR3aa: CASSLGSQETQYF; CDR3nt: TGTGCCAGCAGCTTAGGCAGCCAAGAGACCCAGTACTTC
abundance: once; d_gene: -; v_gene: TRBV6-6; j_gene: TRBJ1-2; CDR3aa: CASTETGTGGYTF; CDR3nt: TGTGCCAGCACCGAAACAGGGACGGGAGGCTACACCTTC
abundance: once; d_gene: -; v_gene: TRBV19; j_gene: TRBJ2-7; CDR3aa: CASSPSAIPYEQYF; CDR3nt: TGTGCCAGTAGTCCTTCAGCAATCCCCTACGAGCAGTACTTC